This passage covers 6 T cell receptor beta chains from one sample sequenced in a study of cytomegalovirus exposure and HLA in healthy donors. The PCR employed 60 Vbeta primers together with 13 Jbeta primers. Assay used: immunoSEQ multiplex PCR; TCRdb lists only in-frame clones, some missing. Of some 110,000 clones in the sample, about 60% were seen once. The sample taken for sequencing was PBMCs. The source of these receptors is a woman in her thirties in good health and CMV-seronegative.

This clone is a singleton in its sample. The chain couples TRBV7-6 to TRBJ1-5; maybe TRBD1 (5 bases). Trimming shortened V by 4 bases and J by 12 bases, and 13 bases separated the two germline ends. CDR3 length: 12 amino acids. CDR1 and CDR2 (germline): SGHVS, FNYEAQ. The CDR3 reads CASSSGDSLQHF. In DNA form, the CDR3 reads TGTGCCAGCAGCTCCGGGGACTCTCTCCAGCATTTT.

V and J are TRBV30 and TRBJ2-5; TRBD2 matches at 11 bases. This CDR3 has 15 residues. Per the germline V gene, CDR1 is GTSNPN and CDR2 is SVGIG (reference sequence). V shed 1 base and J 3 bases; nucleotides not matched to a gene: 4. In DNA, the CDR3 is TGTGCCTGGAGTGGCCTAGCGGGAGGTGAAGAGACCCAGTACTTC. Its protein product is CAWSGLAGGEETQYF.

The chain carries TRBV18 and TRBJ2-1; D remains unclear. Per the germline V gene, CDR1 is KGHSH and CDR2 is LQKENI. The V end lost 2 bases, the J end lost 5 bases, and 4 bases lay between the germline ends. The CDR3 has 12 residues. CDR3 nucleotides: TGTGCCAGCTCACCAGGCCACAATGAGCAGTTCTTC. Protein sequence: CASSPGHNEQFF.

This clone was seen just once. The V and J genes are TRBV2 and TRBJ2-1; 11 positions match TRBD2. The CDR3 is 15 amino acids. The junction had 5 bases not matched to a gene; V was cut back by 3 bases and J by 7 bases. CDR1 and CDR2 from the germline V gene are SNHLY and FYNNEI. The CDR3 DNA reads TGTGCCAGCAGTGAGATACTAGCGGGAGTTAATGAGCAGTTCTTC. Amino acids: CASSEILAGVNEQFF.

The chain joins TRBV28 to TRBJ2-1; D is perhaps TRBD2 (6 bases). Germline V CDR1 and CDR2: MDHEN, SYDVKM. The CDR3 runs 15 residues. V lost 4 bases and J 5 bases, leaving 15 bases between the germline ends. For the CDR3, the DNA is TGTGCCAGCAGTTCCTCGGGAGAATCAGACAATGAGCAGTTCTTC. This translates into CASSSSGESDNEQFF.

The chain employs TRBV21-1 and TRBJ2-2; the D call TRBD2 from the table was never checked on the DNA. TRBV21-1 is assigned pseudogene status. The CDR3 covers 15 residues. The CDR3 DNA follows: TGTGCCAGCAGCAAGGTCGGGGCGAACACCGGGGAGCTGTTTTTT. This translates into CASSKVGANTGELFF.